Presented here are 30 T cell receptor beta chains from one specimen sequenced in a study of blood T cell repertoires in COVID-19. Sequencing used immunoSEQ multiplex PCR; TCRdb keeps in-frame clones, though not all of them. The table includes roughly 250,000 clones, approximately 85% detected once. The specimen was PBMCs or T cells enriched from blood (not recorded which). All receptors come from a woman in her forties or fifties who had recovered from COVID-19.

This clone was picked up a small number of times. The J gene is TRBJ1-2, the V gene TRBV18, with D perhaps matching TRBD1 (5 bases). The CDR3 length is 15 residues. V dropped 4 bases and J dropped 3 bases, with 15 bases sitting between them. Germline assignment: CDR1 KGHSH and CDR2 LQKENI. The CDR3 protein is CASSLQWGEYYGYTF. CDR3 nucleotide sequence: TGTGCCAGCTCACTCCAGTGGGGGGAGTACTATGGCTACACCTTC.

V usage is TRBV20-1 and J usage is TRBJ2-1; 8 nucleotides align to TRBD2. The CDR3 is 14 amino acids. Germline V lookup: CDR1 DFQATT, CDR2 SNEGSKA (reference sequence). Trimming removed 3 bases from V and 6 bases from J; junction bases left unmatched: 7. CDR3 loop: CSASLWAGGNEQFF. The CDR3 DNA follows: TGCAGTGCTAGTCTATGGGCGGGAGGCAATGAGCAGTTCTTC.

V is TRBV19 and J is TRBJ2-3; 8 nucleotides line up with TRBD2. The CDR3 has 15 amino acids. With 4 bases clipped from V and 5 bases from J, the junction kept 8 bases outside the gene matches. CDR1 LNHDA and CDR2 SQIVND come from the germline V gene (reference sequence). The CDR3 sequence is CASSKTSARGDTQYF. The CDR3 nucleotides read TGTGCCAGTAGTAAGACTAGCGCGAGAGGAGATACGCAGTATTTT.

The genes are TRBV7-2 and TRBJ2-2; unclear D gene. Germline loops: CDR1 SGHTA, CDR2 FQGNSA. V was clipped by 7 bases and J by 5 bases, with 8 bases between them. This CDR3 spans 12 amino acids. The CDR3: CASTYRTGELFF. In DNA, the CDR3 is TGTGCCAGCACTTATCGTACCGGGGAGCTGTTTTTT.

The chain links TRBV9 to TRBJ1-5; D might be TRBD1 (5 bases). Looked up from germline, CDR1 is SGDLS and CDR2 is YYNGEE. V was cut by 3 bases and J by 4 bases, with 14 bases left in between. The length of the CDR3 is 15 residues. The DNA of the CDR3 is TGTGCCAGCAGCGAGGGAGGGGCCCTAAATCAGCCCCAGCATTTT. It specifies CASSEGGALNQPQHF.

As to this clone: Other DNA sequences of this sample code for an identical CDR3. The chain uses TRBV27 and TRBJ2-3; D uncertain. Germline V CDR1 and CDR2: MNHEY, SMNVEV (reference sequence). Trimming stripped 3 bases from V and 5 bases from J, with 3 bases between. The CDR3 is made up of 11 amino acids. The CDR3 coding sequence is TGTGCCAGCAGTTTGAGAGATACGCAGTATTTT. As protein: CASSLRDTQYF.

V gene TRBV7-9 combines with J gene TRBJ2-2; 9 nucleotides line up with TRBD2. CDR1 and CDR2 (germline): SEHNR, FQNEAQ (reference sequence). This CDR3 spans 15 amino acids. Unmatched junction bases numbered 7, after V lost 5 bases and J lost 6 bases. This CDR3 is CASSLLGTSPGELFF. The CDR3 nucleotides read TGTGCCAGCAGCCTACTCGGGACTAGCCCCGGGGAGCTGTTTTTT.

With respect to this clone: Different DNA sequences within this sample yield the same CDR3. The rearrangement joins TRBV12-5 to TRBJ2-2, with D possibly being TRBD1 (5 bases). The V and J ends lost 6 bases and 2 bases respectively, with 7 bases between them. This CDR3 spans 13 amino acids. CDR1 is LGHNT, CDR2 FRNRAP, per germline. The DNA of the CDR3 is TGTGCTAGTGGAGACAGAAACACCGGGGAGCTGTTTTTT. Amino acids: CASGDRNTGELFF.

The CDR3 nucleotides are TGTGCCAGCAGGGGACTAGCGGGATGGGGGGAGTACTCAGATACGCAGTATTTT. Residues: CASRGLAGWGEYSDTQYF. The chain recombines TRBV7-9 with TRBJ2-3, with TRBD2 identical over 13 bases. This CDR3 spans 18 amino acids. J lost 4 bases, V lost 6 bases, and 13 bases had no gene match. The germline CDR1 and CDR2 sequences are SEHNR and FQNEAQ (reference sequence).

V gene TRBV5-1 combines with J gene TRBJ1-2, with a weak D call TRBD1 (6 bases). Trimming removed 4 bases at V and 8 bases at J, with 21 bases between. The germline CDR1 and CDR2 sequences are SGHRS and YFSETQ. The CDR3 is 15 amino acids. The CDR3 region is CASSTKPGQNIGYTF. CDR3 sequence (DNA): TGCGCCAGCAGCACCAAACCGGGACAAAATATCGGCTACACCTTC.

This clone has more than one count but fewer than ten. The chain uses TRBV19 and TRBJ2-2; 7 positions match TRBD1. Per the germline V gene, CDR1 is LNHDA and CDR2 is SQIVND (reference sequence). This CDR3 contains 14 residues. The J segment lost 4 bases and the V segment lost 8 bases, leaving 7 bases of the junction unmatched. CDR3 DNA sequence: TGTGCCAGTGGGAGACAGGGAGCCACCGGGGAGCTGTTTTTT. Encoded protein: CASGRQGATGELFF.

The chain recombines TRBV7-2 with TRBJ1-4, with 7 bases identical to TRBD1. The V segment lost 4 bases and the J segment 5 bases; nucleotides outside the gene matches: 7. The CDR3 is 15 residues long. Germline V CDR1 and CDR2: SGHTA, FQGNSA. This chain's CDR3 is CASSWGDRENEKLFF. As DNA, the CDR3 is TGTGCCAGCAGCTGGGGGGACAGAGAAAATGAAAAACTGTTTTTT.

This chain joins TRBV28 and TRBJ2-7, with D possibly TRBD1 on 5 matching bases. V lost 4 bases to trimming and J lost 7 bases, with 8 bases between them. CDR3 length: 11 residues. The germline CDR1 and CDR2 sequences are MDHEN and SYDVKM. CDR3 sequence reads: CASSYRTEQYF. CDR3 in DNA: TGTGCCAGCAGTTACAGGACAGAGCAGTACTTC. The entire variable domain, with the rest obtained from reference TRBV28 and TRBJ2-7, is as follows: DVKVTQSSRYLVKRTGEKVFLECVQDMDHENMFWYRQDPGLGLRLIYFSYDVKMKEKGDIPEGYSVSREKKERFSLILESASTNQTSMYLCASSYRTEQYFGPGTRLTVT.

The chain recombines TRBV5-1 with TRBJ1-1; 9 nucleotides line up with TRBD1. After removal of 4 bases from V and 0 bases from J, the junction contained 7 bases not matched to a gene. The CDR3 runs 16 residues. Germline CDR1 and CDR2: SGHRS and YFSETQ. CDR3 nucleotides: TGCGCCAGCAGCCAGGACAGGGGAGTTTTGAACACTGAAGCTTTCTTT. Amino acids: CASSQDRGVLNTEAFF.

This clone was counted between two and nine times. In DNA form, the CDR3 reads TGTGCCAGCAGGCCGGGACAGGGGGAGTTTGGGTCAGATACGCAGTATTTT. The encoded protein is CASRPGQGEFGSDTQYF. The rearrangement uses TRBV5-5 and TRBJ2-3; TRBD1 matches at 11 bases. The CDR3 length is 17 residues. V was clipped by 5 bases and J by 4 bases; unmatched bases: 12. Germline V gene lookup returns CDR1 SGHKS and CDR2 YYEKEE (reference sequence).

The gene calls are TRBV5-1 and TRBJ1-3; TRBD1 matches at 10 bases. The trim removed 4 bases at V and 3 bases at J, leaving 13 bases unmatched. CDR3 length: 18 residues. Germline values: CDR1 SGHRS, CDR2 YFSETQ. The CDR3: CASSGGGQGSLFGNTIYF. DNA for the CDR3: TGCGCCAGCAGCGGAGGGGGACAGGGGTCCCTTTTTGGAAACACCATATATTTT.

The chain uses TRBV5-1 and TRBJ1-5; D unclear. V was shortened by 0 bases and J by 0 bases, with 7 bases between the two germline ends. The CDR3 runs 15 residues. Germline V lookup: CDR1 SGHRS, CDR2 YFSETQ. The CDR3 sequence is CASSLGGYSNQPQHF. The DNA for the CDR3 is TGCGCCAGCAGCTTGGGCGGGTATAGCAATCAGCCCCAGCATTTT.

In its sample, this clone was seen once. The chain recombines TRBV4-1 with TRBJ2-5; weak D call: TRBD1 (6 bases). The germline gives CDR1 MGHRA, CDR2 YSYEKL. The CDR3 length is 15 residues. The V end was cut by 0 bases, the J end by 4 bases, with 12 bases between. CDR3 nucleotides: TGCGCCAGCAGCCAAGACTACAGGGTCACAGAGACCCAGTACTTC. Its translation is CASSQDYRVTETQYF.

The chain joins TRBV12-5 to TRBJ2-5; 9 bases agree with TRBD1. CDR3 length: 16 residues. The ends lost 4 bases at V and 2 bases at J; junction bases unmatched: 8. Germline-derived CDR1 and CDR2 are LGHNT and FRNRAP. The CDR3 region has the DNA TGTGCTAGTGGTTCCGGATTACAGGGGGCTCAAGAGACCCAGTACTTC. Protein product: CASGSGLQGAQETQYF.

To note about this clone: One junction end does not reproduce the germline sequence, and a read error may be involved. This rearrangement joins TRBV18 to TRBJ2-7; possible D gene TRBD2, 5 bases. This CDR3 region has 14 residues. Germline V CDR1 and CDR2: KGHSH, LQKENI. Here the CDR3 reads CASSPNTGIYGQYF. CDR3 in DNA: TGTGCCAGCTCACCTAACACGGGGATTTACGGGCAGTACTTC.

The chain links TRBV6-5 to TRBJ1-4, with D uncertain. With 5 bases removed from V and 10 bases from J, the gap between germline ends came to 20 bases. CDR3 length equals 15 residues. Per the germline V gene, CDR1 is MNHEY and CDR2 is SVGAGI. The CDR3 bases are TGTGCCAGCAGTCCACGATGGGAGCAAGGGAGAAAACTGTTTTTT. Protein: CASSPRWEQGRKLFF.

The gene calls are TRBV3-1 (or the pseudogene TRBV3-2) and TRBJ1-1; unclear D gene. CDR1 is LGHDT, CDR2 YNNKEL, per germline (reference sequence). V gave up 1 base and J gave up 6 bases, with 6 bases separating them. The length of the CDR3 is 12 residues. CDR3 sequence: CASSQVNSEAFF. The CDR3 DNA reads TGTGCCAGCAGCCAAGTAAACTCTGAAGCTTTCTTT.

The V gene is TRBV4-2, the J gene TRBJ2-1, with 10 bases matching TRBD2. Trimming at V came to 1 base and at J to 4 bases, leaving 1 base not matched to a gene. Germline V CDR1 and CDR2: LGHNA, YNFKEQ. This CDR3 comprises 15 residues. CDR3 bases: TGTGCCAGCAGCCAAGTAGCGGGAGGTTACAATGAGCAGTTCTTC. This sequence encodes CASSQVAGGYNEQFF.

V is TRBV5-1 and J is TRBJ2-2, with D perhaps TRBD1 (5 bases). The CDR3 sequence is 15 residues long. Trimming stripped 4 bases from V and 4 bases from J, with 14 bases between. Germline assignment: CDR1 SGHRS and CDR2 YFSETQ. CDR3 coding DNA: TGCGCCAGCAGCAGCGCCAGGGTGGCCACCGGGGAGCTGTTTTTT. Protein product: CASSSARVATGELFF.

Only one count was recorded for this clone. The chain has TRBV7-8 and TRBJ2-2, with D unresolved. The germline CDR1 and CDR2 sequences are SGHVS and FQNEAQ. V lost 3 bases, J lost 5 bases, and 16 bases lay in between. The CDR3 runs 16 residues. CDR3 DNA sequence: TGTGCCAGCAGCTTTTTACGGGTAATGTCGACCGGGGAGCTGTTTTTT. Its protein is CASSFLRVMSTGELFF.

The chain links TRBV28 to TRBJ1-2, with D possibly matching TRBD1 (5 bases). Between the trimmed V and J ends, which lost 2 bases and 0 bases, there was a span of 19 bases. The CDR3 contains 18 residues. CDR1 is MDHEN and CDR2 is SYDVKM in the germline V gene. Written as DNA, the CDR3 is TGTGCCAGCAGTTTACCTCAAGCGCAACAGGTCTCTAACTATGGCTACACCTTC. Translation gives CASSLPQAQQVSNYGYTF.

The CDR3, as DNA: TGTGCCAGCTCACCAGGAGGAACTAGCGGCACCGGGGAGCTGTTTTTT. It codes for CASSPGGTSGTGELFF. The chain links TRBV18 to TRBJ2-2; TRBD2 agrees at 8 bases. V trimming: 2 bases; J trimming: 4 bases; junction bases outside the gene matches: 6. The V gene's germline CDR1 is KGHSH and CDR2 LQKENI. The CDR3 extends over 16 amino acids.

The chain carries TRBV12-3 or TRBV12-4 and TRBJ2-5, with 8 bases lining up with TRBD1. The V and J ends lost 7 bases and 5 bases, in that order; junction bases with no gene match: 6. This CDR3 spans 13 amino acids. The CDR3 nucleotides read TGTGCCAGCACTCTGACAGGGGTTGAGACCCAGTACTTC. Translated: CASTLTGVETQYF.

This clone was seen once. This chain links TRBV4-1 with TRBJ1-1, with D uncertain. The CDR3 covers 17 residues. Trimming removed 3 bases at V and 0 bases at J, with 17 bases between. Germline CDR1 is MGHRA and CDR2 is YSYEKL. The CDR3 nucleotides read TGCGCCAGCAGCCAGCGGGATCTTCGCTCCCTGAACACTGAAGCTTTCTTT. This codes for CASSQRDLRSLNTEAFF.

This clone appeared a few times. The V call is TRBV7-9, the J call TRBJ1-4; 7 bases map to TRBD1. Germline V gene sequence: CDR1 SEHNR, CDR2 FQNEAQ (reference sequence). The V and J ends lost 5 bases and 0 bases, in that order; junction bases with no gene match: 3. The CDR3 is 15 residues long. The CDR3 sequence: CASSGGTATNEKLFF. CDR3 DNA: TGTGCCAGCAGCGGAGGGACAGCAACTAATGAAAAACTGTTTTTT. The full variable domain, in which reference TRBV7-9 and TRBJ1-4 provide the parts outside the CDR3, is DTGVSQNPRHKITKRGQNVTFRCDPISEHNRLYWYRQTLGQGPEFLTYFQNEAQLEKSRLLSDRFSAERPKGSFSTLEIQRTEQGDSAMYLCASSGGTATNEKLFFGSGTQLSVL.